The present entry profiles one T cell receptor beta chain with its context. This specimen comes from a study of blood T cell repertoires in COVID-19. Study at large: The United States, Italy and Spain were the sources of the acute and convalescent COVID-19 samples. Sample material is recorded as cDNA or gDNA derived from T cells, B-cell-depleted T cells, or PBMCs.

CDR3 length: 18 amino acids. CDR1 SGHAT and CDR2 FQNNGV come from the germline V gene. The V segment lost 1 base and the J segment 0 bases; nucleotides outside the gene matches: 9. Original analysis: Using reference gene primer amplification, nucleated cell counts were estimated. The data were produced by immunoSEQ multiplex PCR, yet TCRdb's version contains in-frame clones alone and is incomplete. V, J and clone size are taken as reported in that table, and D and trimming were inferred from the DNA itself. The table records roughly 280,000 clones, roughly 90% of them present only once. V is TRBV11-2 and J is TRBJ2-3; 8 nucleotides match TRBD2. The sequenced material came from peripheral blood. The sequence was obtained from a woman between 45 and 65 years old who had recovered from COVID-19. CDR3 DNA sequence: TGTGCCAGCAGCTTAGGTAGAGGAGCGGGGGTTAGCACAGATACGCAGTATTTT. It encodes CASSLGRGAGVSTDTQYF.